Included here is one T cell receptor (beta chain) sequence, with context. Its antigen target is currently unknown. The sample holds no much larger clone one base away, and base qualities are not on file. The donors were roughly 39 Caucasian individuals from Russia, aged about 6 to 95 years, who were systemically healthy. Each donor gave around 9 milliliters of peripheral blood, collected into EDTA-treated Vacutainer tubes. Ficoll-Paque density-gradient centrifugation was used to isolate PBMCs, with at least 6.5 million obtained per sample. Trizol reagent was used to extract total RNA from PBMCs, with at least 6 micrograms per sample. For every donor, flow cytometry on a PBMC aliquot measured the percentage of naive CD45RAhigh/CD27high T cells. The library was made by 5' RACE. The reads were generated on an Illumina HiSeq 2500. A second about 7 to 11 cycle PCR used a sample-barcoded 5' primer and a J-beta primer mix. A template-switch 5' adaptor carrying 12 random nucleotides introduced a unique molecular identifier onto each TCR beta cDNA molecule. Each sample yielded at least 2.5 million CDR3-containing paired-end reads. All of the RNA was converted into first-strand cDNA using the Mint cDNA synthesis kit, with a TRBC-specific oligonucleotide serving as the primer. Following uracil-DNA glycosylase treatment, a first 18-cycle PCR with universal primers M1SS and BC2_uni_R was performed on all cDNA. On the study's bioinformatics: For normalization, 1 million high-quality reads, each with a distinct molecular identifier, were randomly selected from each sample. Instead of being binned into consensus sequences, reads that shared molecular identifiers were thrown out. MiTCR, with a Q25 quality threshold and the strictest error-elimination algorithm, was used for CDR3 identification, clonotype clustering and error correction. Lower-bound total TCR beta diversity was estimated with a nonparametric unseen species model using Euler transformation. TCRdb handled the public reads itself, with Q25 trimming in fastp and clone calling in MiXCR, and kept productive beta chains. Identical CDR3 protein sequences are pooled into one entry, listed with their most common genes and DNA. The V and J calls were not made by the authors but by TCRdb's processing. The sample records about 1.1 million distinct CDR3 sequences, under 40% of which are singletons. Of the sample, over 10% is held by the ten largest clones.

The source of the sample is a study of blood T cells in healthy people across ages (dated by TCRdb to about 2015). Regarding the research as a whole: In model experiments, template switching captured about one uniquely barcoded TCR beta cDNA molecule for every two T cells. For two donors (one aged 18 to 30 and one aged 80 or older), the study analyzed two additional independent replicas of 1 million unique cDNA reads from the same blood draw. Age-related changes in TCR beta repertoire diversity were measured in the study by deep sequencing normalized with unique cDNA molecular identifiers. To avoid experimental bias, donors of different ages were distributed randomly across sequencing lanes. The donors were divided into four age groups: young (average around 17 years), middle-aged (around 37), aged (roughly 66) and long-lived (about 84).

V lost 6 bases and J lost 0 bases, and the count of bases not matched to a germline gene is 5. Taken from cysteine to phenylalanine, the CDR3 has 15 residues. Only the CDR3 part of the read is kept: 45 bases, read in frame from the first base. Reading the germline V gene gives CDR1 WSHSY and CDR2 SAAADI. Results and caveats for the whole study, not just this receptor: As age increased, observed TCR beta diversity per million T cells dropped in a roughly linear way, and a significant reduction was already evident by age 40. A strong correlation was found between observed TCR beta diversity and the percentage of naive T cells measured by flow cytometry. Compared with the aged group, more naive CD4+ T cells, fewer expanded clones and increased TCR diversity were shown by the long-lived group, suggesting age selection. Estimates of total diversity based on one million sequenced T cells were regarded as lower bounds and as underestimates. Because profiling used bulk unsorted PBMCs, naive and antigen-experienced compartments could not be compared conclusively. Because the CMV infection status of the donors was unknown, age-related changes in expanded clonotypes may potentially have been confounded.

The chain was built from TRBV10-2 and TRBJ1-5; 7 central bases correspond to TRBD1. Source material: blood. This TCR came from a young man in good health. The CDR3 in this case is CASRSGQDSNQPQHF. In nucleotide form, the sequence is TGCGCCAGCAGGAGTGGACAGGATAGCAATCAGCCCCAGCATTTT.